The 8 T cell receptor beta chains below all came from one sample that was sequenced in a study of T cell clonality in common variable immunodeficiency (dated by TCRdb to between 2014 and 2017). Libraries came from the immunoSEQ multiplex PCR assay. TCRdb limited this immuneACCESS table to in-frame rearrangements with V and J called. A share of clones is missing; checked studies link under half to unresolved V genes, and the rest is unexplained. The table puts tens of thousands of clones in this sample, none counted just once. The ten most abundant clones make up under 5% of the sample. For these TCRs, the target antigens are not known. What the research found in general, with its limitations: Fewer deletions and N-nucleotide insertions were reportedly observed in CVID TCRbeta sequences, and highly modified clones with 13 or more V deletions were reportedly absent from CVID TCRbeta sequences.

The sequenced sample consisted of peripheral blood mononuclear cells. These receptors were collected from a human donor with common variable immunodeficiency.

Worth noting for this clone: The read is 3 residues too short to cover the CDR3 end, so that end is filled in from the germline J gene. The rearrangement joins TRBV19 to TRBJ2-1; 11 nucleotides align to TRBD2. Trimming at V came to 1 base and at J to 6 bases, leaving 2 bases not matched to a gene. The CDR3 spans 15 residues. CDR1 and CDR2 from the germline V gene are LNHDA and SQIVND (reference sequence). The covered CDR3 bases are TGTGCCAGTAGTATAGCTAGCGGGAGGACCAATGAG. Its translation: CASSIASGRTNE. The full CDR3 protein reads CASSIASGRTNEQFF.

This clone was detected ten times or more. The DNA ends 3 residues before the CDR3 does, and the rest of the CDR3 is filled in from the germline J gene. The chain links TRBV7-2 to TRBJ2-7; 11 bases align to TRBD2. CDR3 length equals 15 residues. Trimming removed 7 bases from V and 3 bases from J; junction bases left unmatched: 8. The germline CDR1 and CDR2 sequences are SGHTA and FQGNSA. The sequenced CDR3 bases are TGTGCCAGCAAACGATCCCTAGCGGGAGGCTACGAG. Protein sequence: CASKRSLAGGYE. The whole CDR3 reads CASKRSLAGGYEQYF.

Only a few counts were recorded for this clone. Read sequence stops 3 residues before the CDR3 end, and the germline J gene provides the missing end. The genes are TRBV18 and TRBJ2-1, with 9 bases lining up with TRBD2. The CDR3 loop spans 15 amino acids. J gave up 9 bases and V 2 bases, and 8 bases lay outside the gene matches. Per germline, CDR1 KGHSH and CDR2 LQKENI. The CDR3 bases that were read are TGTGCCAGCTCACCAGGCGGCGGGAGGGCCGGTGAG. Encoded protein: CASSPGGGRAGE. The full CDR3 protein reads CASSPGGGRAGEQFF.

Points on this clone: One end of the junction is discordant with germline, which a read error may explain. The read comes to an end 3 residues before the CDR3 does, leaving the germline J gene to fill in the end. This sequence joins TRBV7-3 and TRBJ2-1, with D possibly matching TRBD1 (6 bases). The CDR3 runs 13 residues. The germline CDR1 and CDR2 sequences are SGHTA and FQGTGA. CDR3 bases read: TGTTCCAGCAGCCAAGTTGGGGGCGGTGAG. Translation gives CSSSQVGGGE. The whole CDR3 reads CSSSQVGGGEQFF.

The table lists this clone with a few counts. The CDR3 extends 3 residues past the end of the read, so its final part is completed from the germline J gene. The J gene is TRBJ1-2, the V gene TRBV18; no reliable D call. Germline V gives CDR1 KGHSH, CDR2 LQKENI. The CDR3 length is 13 residues. Trimming took 3 bases from V and 6 from J, leaving 11 bases between them. CDR3 loop: CASSPLAGDGYTF. The CDR3 DNA, read in part, is TGTGCCAGCTCACCCCTGGCGGGAGATGGC.

This clone came up a few times. The read stops 3 residues short of the end of the CDR3; the missing end is completed from the germline J gene. V is TRBV18 and J is TRBJ2-2; 7 bases agree with TRBD1. There are 14 residues in the CDR3. The germline gives CDR1 KGHSH, CDR2 LQKENI. CDR3 DNA (partial): TGTGCCAGCTCACCGACAGGGAATAAGGAAAGG. Its translation is CASSPTGNKER. The entire CDR3 protein reads CASSPTGNKERLFF.

This clone showed up just a few times. The sequence runs out 3 residues before the end of the CDR3; the remainder is reconstructed from the germline J gene. The genes are TRBV30 and TRBJ2-1; TRBD1 might be the D (5 bases). This CDR3 has 11 residues. Trimming cost V 1 base and J 9 bases, with 7 bases left between them. Germline V gene data show CDR1 as GTSNPN and CDR2 as SVGIG (reference sequence). CDR3 bases read: TGTGCCTGGAGTGGGGGCAGTGAG. The encoded protein is CAWSGGSE. The entire CDR3 is CAWSGGSEQFF.

This clone occurred many times. The read ends 3 residues early relative to the CDR3; the germline J gene fills the gap. The rearrangement links TRBV11-2 to TRBJ2-5; unclear D gene. Germline CDR1 is SGHAT and CDR2 is FQNNGV. The V gene lost 1 base and the J gene lost 2 bases, with 5 bases spanning the gap. The CDR3 is 13 amino acids. The CDR3 bases that were read are TGTGCCAGCAGCTTAGGTCTACAAGAGACC. The encoded protein is CASSLGLQET. The whole CDR3 reads CASSLGLQETQYF.